The 22 T cell receptor beta chains below were found in one sample sequenced in a study of long-term antiretroviral therapy in people with HIV. The libraries were made with immunoSEQ v3.0 at survey level. Sequenced by immunoSEQ multiplex PCR; TCRdb stores in-frame clones only, minus some. This repertoire shows some 15,000 clones, roughly 90% found once; its top ten account for 9.5% to 15%. This material consisted of unsorted PBMCs, taken 0.7 years before starting antiretroviral therapy. All receptors come from a man aged 50 to 60 with HIV.

V usage is TRBV2 and J usage is TRBJ2-7; TRBD1 aligns across 7 bases. This CDR3 comprises 15 residues. Germline values: CDR1 SNHLY, CDR2 FYNNEI. After removal of 3 bases from V and 1 base from J, the junction contained 6 bases not matched to a gene. The CDR3 protein is CASSEGGTESYEQYF. CDR3 sequence (DNA): TGTGCCAGCAGTGAGGGTGGGACAGAATCCTACGAGCAGTACTTC.

With respect to this clone: Its ends do not fully match the called genes, so a read error is possible. V and J are TRBV28 and TRBJ2-7; 7 nucleotides match TRBD1. This CDR3 contains 11 residues. Germline CDR1 and CDR2: MDHEN and SYDVKM. The CDR3 DNA follows: TGTGCCAGCAGTTCCCAGGGGGTGGTTGGCTTC. It yields the protein CASSSQGVVGF.

Worth noting for this clone: Other DNA sequences in the same sample also yield this CDR3. The rearrangement joins TRBV27 to TRBJ2-1; D remains ambiguous. V lost 6 bases and J lost 5, with 8 bases in between. From germline, CDR1 is MNHEY and CDR2 SMNVEV (reference sequence). There are 12 residues in the CDR3. As DNA, the CDR3 is TGTGCCAGCAGCTGGAAAGACAATGAGCAGTTCTTC. This sequence encodes CASSWKDNEQFF.

V gene TRBV10-2 combines with J gene TRBJ2-7; D is uncertain. CDR3 size: 12 residues. Germline CDR1 is WSHSY and CDR2 is SAAADI. Trimming pared 0 bases from V and 5 bases from J, leaving 5 bases between. For the CDR3, the DNA is TGCGCCAGCAGTGAGTCCGTGAACGAGCAGTACTTC. It yields the protein CASSESVNEQYF.

This sequence joins TRBV4-1 and TRBJ2-3, with D tentatively TRBD2 (5 bases). Looked up from germline, CDR1 is MGHRA and CDR2 is YSYEKL. With 4 bases removed from V and 0 bases from J, the gap between germline ends came to 17 bases. CDR3 size: 17 residues. The DNA of the CDR3 is TGCGCCAGCAGCCCCTCGAGGACTTCCTCTAGCACAGATACGCAGTATTTT. It yields the protein CASSPSRTSSSTDTQYF.

The genes are TRBV7-8 and TRBJ2-5; D perhaps matches TRBD2 (6 bases). The V and J ends lost 0 bases and 5 bases respectively, with 10 bases between them. CDR1 SGHVS and CDR2 FQNEAQ come from the germline V gene. The CDR3 extends over 14 amino acids. The CDR3 spells CASSLAGGSETQYF. CDR3 DNA sequence: TGTGCCAGCAGCTTAGCGGGGGGTAGCGAGACCCAGTACTTC.

This clone occurred once. V and J are TRBV19 and TRBJ2-7, with D possibly matching TRBD2 (7 bases). The germline gives CDR1 LNHDA, CDR2 SQIVND (reference sequence). The CDR3 runs 11 residues. V was pared by 5 bases and J by 6 bases, with 8 bases between. Written as DNA, the CDR3 is TGTGCCAGTAGTCGGGGGGCCGAGCAGTACTTC. It yields the protein CASSRGAEQYF. Together with reference TRBV19 and TRBJ2-7, the CDR3 gives the full variable domain: DGGITQSPKYLFRKEGQNVTLSCEQNLNHDAMYWYRQDPGQGLRLIYYSQIVNDFQKGDIAEGYSVSREKKESFPLTVTSAQKNPTAFYLCASSRGAEQYFGPGTRLTVT.

V is TRBV2 and J is TRBJ1-1; D is ambiguous. Looked up from germline, CDR1 is SNHLY and CDR2 is FYNNEI. Between the trimmed V and J ends, which lost 7 bases and 1 base, there was a span of 10 bases. The CDR3 has 13 residues. The CDR3 nucleotides read TGTGCCAGCACGCGGGCGGAGAACACTGAAGCTTTCTTT. Translated: CASTRAENTEAFF.

CDR3: CASTSGGQSSTDTQYF. The CDR3 bases are TGTGCCAGTACTAGCGGGGGGCAATCAAGCACAGATACGCAGTATTTT. The chain links TRBV5-6 to TRBJ2-3; TRBD2 matches at 12 bases. Looked up from germline, CDR1 is SGHDT and CDR2 is YYEEEE. This CDR3 has 16 residues. The V and J ends lost 8 bases and 0 bases, in that order; junction bases with no gene match: 7.

This sequence joins TRBV19 and TRBJ2-5; no clear D. Trimming pared 3 bases from V and 7 bases from J, leaving 9 bases between. Germline lookup yields CDR1 LNHDA and CDR2 SQIVND (reference sequence). The length of the CDR3 is 12 residues. The CDR3 sequence: CASSIEYGTQYF. DNA for the CDR3: TGTGCCAGTAGTATTGAGTATGGGACCCAGTACTTC.

CDR3 DNA sequence: TGTGCCAGCAGTTCGTCAAGACAGGGGGAGCAGTACTTC. Translating it yields CASSSSRQGEQYF. This rearrangement joins TRBV6-6 to TRBJ2-7, with 8 bases matching TRBD1. The CDR3 is 13 residues long. CDR1 is MNHNY, CDR2 SVGAGI, per germline (reference sequence). V dropped 4 bases and J dropped 7; count of bases not matched to a gene: 6.

Details on this clone: A junction end diverges from the germline sequence, so it may reflect a read error. J is TRBJ2-5 and V is TRBV6-1; 9 nucleotides agree with TRBD1. CDR3 length equals 11 residues. Per the germline V gene, CDR1 is MNHNS and CDR2 is SASEGT. CDR3 region: CASSGQGERDF. CDR3 coding DNA: TGTGCCAGCAGTGGACAGGGGGAGAGGGACTTC.

V gene TRBV5-4 combines with J gene TRBJ1-4; D is unclear. The V gene lost 5 bases and the J gene lost 7 bases, with 12 bases spanning the gap. This CDR3 has 13 amino acids. Germline V gives CDR1 SGHNT, CDR2 YYREEE (reference sequence). The CDR3 here is CASSLASGEKLFF. The DNA for the CDR3 is TGTGCCAGCAGTTTAGCGTCTGGTGAAAAACTGTTTTTT.

V usage is TRBV5-8 and J usage is TRBJ1-2; TRBD1 matches at 9 bases. V trimming: 1 base; J trimming: 4 bases; junction bases outside the gene matches: 8. The CDR3 is 16 residues long. Germline assignment: CDR1 SGHTS and CDR2 YDEGEE. CDR3 loop: CASSLYSGQGGYGYTF. The CDR3 DNA reads as TGTGCCAGCAGCTTGTATTCGGGACAGGGAGGCTATGGCTACACCTTC.

The chain joins TRBV5-1 to TRBJ1-1; unclear D gene. CDR1 and CDR2 from the germline V gene are SGHRS and YFSETQ. The CDR3 length is 14 residues. V was shortened by 4 bases and J by 1 base, with 11 bases between the two germline ends. Here the CDR3 reads CASSPPGRNTEAFF. The CDR3 DNA sequence: TGCGCCAGCAGCCCCCCCGGCAGGAACACTGAAGCTTTCTTT.

This sequence joins TRBV6-5 and TRBJ2-5, with 7 bases fitting TRBD2. The germline V gene has CDR1 MNHEY and CDR2 SVGAGI. CDR3 length equals 15 residues. Trimming removed 5 bases from V and 2 bases from J; junction bases left unmatched: 8. CDR3 sequence: CASSLRDYQQETQYF. The DNA for the CDR3 is TGTGCCAGCAGTCTCCGGGACTACCAGCAAGAGACCCAGTACTTC.

V and J are TRBV5-1 and TRBJ2-7, with D hard to call. Germline CDR1 SGHRS, CDR2 YFSETQ. V was clipped by 4 bases and J by 2 bases, with 16 bases between them. The CDR3 has 15 amino acids. The CDR3 DNA sequence: TGCGCCAGCAGCCCAGGAAGGGTAGTCCCCTACGAGCAGTACTTC. This gives the protein CASSPGRVVPYEQYF.

The chain links TRBV5-1 to TRBJ2-7; D not resolved. Germline values: CDR1 SGHRS, CDR2 YFSETQ. The CDR3 is 13 amino acids. Trimming took off 0 bases at V and 2 bases at J, with 6 bases between the two ends. For the CDR3, the DNA is TGCGCCAGCAGCTTGGGAACTCCCTACGAGCAGTACTTC. It specifies CASSLGTPYEQYF.

A single count supports this clone. The chain has TRBV15 and TRBJ2-7; TRBD1 matches at 7 bases. The V gene's germline CDR1 is LNHNV and CDR2 YYDKDF (reference sequence). CDR3 length: 13 amino acids. Germline trimming cut 7 bases from V and 3 bases from J; bases unmatched to any gene: 6. CDR3 bases: TGTGCCACCAAGGGGGCAAGTAGCTACGAGCAGTACTTC. Translating gives CATKGASSYEQYF.

V and J are TRBV16 and TRBJ1-4; 8 bases match TRBD1. Germline V gene data show CDR1 as KGHSY and CDR2 as FQNENV. The J segment lost 4 bases and the V segment lost 6 bases, leaving 16 bases of the junction unmatched. CDR3 length: 18 amino acids. CDR3 amino acids: CASSHSHRQGTLNEKLFF. Here the CDR3 DNA reads TGTGCCAGCAGTCATAGCCATAGACAGGGGACCCTTAATGAAAAACTGTTTTTT.

The genes are TRBV19 and TRBJ2-2; D is unresolved. Germline V gene sequence: CDR1 LNHDA, CDR2 SQIVND (reference sequence). Trimming took off 5 bases at V and 6 bases at J, with 4 bases between the two ends. The CDR3 consists of 11 residues. This CDR3 is CASSSAGELFF. DNA of the CDR3: TGTGCCAGTAGTTCGGCCGGGGAGCTGTTTTTT.

This clone was picked up one time. This chain uses TRBV6-5 with TRBJ1-6; D uncertain. Germline lookup yields CDR1 MNHEY and CDR2 SVGAGI. The CDR3 has 13 amino acids. V was pared by 1 base and J by 6 bases, with 4 bases between. The DNA of the CDR3 is TGTGCCAGCAGTTACTTTCCTAATTCACCCCTCCACTTT. It codes for CASSYFPNSPLHF.